One and the same sample provided the 30 T cell receptor beta chains below, sequenced in a study of T-cell memory formation after mild COVID-19. TCRdb re-called the 5' RACE reads through MiXCR, storing one row per CDR3 protein. Among 350,000 to 450,000 distinct CDR3 sequences listed, around 30% were seen once. The source material was PBMCs or a T cell subset sorted from them (not recorded which). These receptors came from an adult woman who had mild COVID-19 (a few samples of this study predate the infection). Cell type and time point are not known.

The chain recombines TRBV15 with TRBJ2-7, with 7 bases that match TRBD2. Trimming took 5 bases from V and 0 from J; bases not matched to a gene: 7. The CDR3 is made up of 15 amino acids. Germline V gene data show CDR1 as LNHNV and CDR2 as YYDKDF (reference sequence). The CDR3 DNA sequence: TGTGCCACCAGCCCATCGCGGGAGCTCTCCTACGAGCAGTACTTC. Its translation: CATSPSRELSYEQYF.

CDR3 protein: CATSDIRADTQYF. In DNA form, the CDR3 reads TGTGCCACCAGTGACATCAGGGCAGATACGCAGTATTTT. The V call is TRBV24-1, the J call TRBJ2-3; D perhaps matches TRBD1 (5 bases). V was shortened by 4 bases and J by 4 bases, with 8 bases between the two germline ends. This CDR3 is 13 amino acids long. Germline V gene lookup returns CDR1 KGHDR and CDR2 SFDVKD.

This clonotype has more than one count but fewer than ten. The V call is TRBV5-5, the J call TRBJ2-7, with TRBD2 matching 8 bases. In germline, CDR1 is SGHKS, CDR2 YYEKEE (reference sequence). This CDR3 has 16 residues. Trimming took 2 bases from V and 5 from J; bases not matched to a gene: 12. The CDR3: CASSLAGSGGRDEQYF. The CDR3 DNA follows: TGTGCCAGCAGCTTAGCGGGGAGCGGGGGCCGGGACGAGCAGTACTTC.

The rearrangement links TRBV9 to TRBJ2-3; D is ambiguous. The CDR3 contains 13 residues. CDR1 and CDR2 (germline): SGDLS, YYNGEE. V gave up 0 bases and J gave up 4 bases, with 6 bases separating them. The DNA for the CDR3 is TGTGCCAGCAGCGTAGGGAGTTCAGATACGCAGTATTTT. Amino acids: CASSVGSSDTQYF.

The chain recombines TRBV5-1 with TRBJ2-1; TRBD2 matches at 9 bases. Losses at the gene ends were 1 base for V and 4 bases for J; bases not matched to a gene: 12. CDR3 size: 18 residues. Germline CDR1 reads SGHRS; CDR2 reads YFSETQ. CDR3 in DNA: TGCGCCAGCAGCTTGACTACCTCAGGTAGCGGGGGTTACAATGAGCAGTTCTTC. Protein sequence: CASSLTTSGSGGYNEQFF.

This sequence joins TRBV24-1 and TRBJ1-1, with a tentative D call TRBD1 (5 bases). V lost 5 bases and J lost 5, with 11 bases in between. CDR3 length: 13 residues. CDR1 and CDR2 (germline): KGHDR, SFDVKD. The CDR3 loop reads CATSGRRGTEAFF. CDR3 DNA: TGTGCCACCAGTGGGCGTAGGGGTACTGAAGCTTTCTTT.

This chain connects TRBV5-1 to TRBJ1-3, with D tentatively TRBD1 (5 bases). Germline CDR1 reads SGHRS; CDR2 reads YFSETQ. The CDR3 has 16 residues. V dropped 0 bases and J dropped 2 bases, with 12 bases sitting between them. The DNA of the CDR3 is TGCGCCAGCAGCTTGGTGGGGGAGATTCCTGGAAACACCATATATTTT. Encoded protein: CASSLVGEIPGNTIYF.

The rearrangement uses TRBV2 and TRBJ1-1, with D possibly being TRBD1 (6 bases). The V end was cut by 6 bases, the J end by 4 bases, with 12 bases between. Germline V gene sequence: CDR1 SNHLY, CDR2 FYNNEI. CDR3 size: 13 residues. The CDR3 sequence: CASRGGPGTEAFF. DNA of the CDR3: TGTGCCAGCAGAGGGGGGCCGGGCACTGAAGCTTTCTTT.

As DNA, the CDR3 is TGCGCCAGCAGCCTTCTTCCAGGTCCCCAAGAGACCCAGTACTTC. Protein sequence: CASSLLPGPQETQYF. The chain joins TRBV4-1 to TRBJ2-5, with D uncertain. The germline CDR1 and CDR2 sequences are MGHRA and YSYEKL. The CDR3 extends over 15 amino acids. The V gene lost 4 bases and the J gene lost 1 base, with 13 bases spanning the gap.

The sample holds a few counts of this clonotype. This rearrangement joins TRBV7-9 to TRBJ1-1; perhaps TRBD1 as D (5 bases). V gave up 8 bases and J gave up 0 bases, with 16 bases separating them. Per germline, CDR1 SEHNR and CDR2 FQNEAQ (reference sequence). The CDR3 spans 15 residues. Here the CDR3 reads CASGPVDSLNTEAFF. In DNA, the CDR3 is TGTGCCAGCGGGCCGGTCGACAGTCTGAACACTGAAGCTTTCTTT.

V and J are TRBV5-1 and TRBJ2-1; 9 positions match TRBD1. V was pared by 0 bases and J by 10 bases, with 5 bases of the junction left unmatched. Per the germline V gene, CDR1 is SGHRS and CDR2 is YFSETQ. The length of the CDR3 is 14 residues. The CDR3 reads CASSLGGQGSEQFF. The CDR3 DNA sequence: TGCGCCAGCAGCTTGGGGGGACAGGGTTCAGAGCAGTTCTTC.

DNA of the CDR3: TGTGCCAGCAGTCTGGACATAGTCTACGAGCAGTACTTC. It translates to CASSLDIVYEQYF. This chain joins TRBV12-3 or TRBV12-4 and TRBJ2-7, with a possible D match to TRBD1 (5 bases). This CDR3 region has 13 residues. The germline V and J ends were trimmed by 5 bases and 3 bases, with 11 bases remaining between them.

This clonotype showed up just a few times. V gene TRBV7-2 combines with J gene TRBJ1-1; no clear D. The CDR3 sequence is 13 residues long. V dropped 1 base and J dropped 2 bases, with 5 bases sitting between them. Germline V gives CDR1 SGHTA, CDR2 FQGNSA. The CDR3 sequence is CASSLVDNTEAFF. In DNA form, the CDR3 reads TGTGCCAGCAGCTTAGTTGATAACACTGAAGCTTTCTTT.

The rearrangement uses TRBV11-3 and TRBJ2-5; D may correspond to TRBD1 or TRBD2 (5 bases each). Germline CDR1 SGHNT, CDR2 YENEEA. The CDR3 has 13 amino acids. Trimming stripped 8 bases from V and 1 base from J, with 11 bases between. The CDR3 sequence: CASGDGLQETQYF. The CDR3 DNA follows: TGTGCCAGCGGGGACGGACTCCAAGAGACCCAGTACTTC.

CDR3 nucleotide sequence: TGTGCCAGCAGCTTAGAGTCTTCGGTGTTGAACACTGAAGCTTTCTTT. Encoded protein: CASSLESSVLNTEAFF. The J gene is TRBJ1-1, the V gene TRBV7-6; D is unresolved. The germline V gene has CDR1 SGHVS and CDR2 FNYEAQ. Deletions cut 1 base from V and 0 bases from J, with 12 bases between. This CDR3 is 16 amino acids long.

This clonotype showed up many times. The gene calls are TRBV27 and TRBJ2-3; 12 nucleotides match TRBD1. Germline V gene data show CDR1 as MNHEY and CDR2 as SMNVEV (reference sequence). The junction had 6 bases not matched to a gene; V was cut back by 2 bases and J by 3 bases. This CDR3 is built from 17 residues. Here the CDR3 reads CASSLGDRGRGTDTQYF. The CDR3 DNA reads TGTGCCAGCAGTTTAGGGGACAGGGGGCGCGGTACAGATACGCAGTATTTT.

This clonotype was picked up a small number of times. This chain connects TRBV4-2 to TRBJ2-5, with a possible D match to TRBD1 (5 bases). In germline, CDR1 is LGHNA, CDR2 YNFKEQ. The ends were cut back, 1 base at V and 2 bases at J, with 8 bases in the middle. The CDR3 contains 14 residues. This CDR3 is CASSQGGGQETQYF. As DNA, the CDR3 is TGTGCCAGCAGCCAAGGGGGCGGACAAGAGACCCAGTACTTC.

The chain carries TRBV15 and TRBJ2-1, with TRBD2 as a possible D gene (5 bases). V shed 8 bases and J shed 6 bases, with 17 bases lying between them. The CDR3 loop spans 14 amino acids. Germline V lookup: CDR1 LNHNV, CDR2 YYDKDF (reference sequence). The CDR3 reads CATRGQPGVNEQFF. In DNA, the CDR3 is TGTGCCACCCGAGGGCAACCGGGTGTCAATGAGCAGTTCTTC.

V is TRBV4-2 and J is TRBJ2-1, with TRBD2 matching over 9 bases. Germline V gene sequence: CDR1 LGHNA, CDR2 YNFKEQ. The junction had 12 bases not matched to a gene; V was cut back by 0 bases and J by 9 bases. The CDR3 contains 17 residues. The CDR3 loop is CASSQDGGGRAWAEQFF. CDR3 nucleotides: TGTGCCAGCAGCCAAGATGGAGGCGGGAGGGCTTGGGCTGAGCAGTTCTTC.

The chain joins TRBV7-2 to TRBJ2-1; D is ambiguous. V shed 6 bases and J shed 3 bases, with 15 bases lying between them. Per germline, CDR1 SGHTA and CDR2 FQGNSA. The CDR3 is 15 residues long. Written as DNA, the CDR3 is TGTGCCAGCAGTCTTGGGTACTCTTACTACAATGAGCAGTTCTTC. Translating it yields CASSLGYSYYNEQFF.

This chain connects TRBV20-1 to TRBJ2-7; 9 bases are shared with TRBD1. Per germline, CDR1 DFQATT and CDR2 SNEGSKA (reference sequence). CDR3 length: 14 residues. Unmatched junction bases numbered 7, after V lost 2 bases and J lost 5 bases. The CDR3 DNA sequence: TGCAGTGCTAGAATGGGGACAGGGAAAAACGAGCAGTACTTC. This translates into CSARMGTGKNEQYF.

The chain is built from TRBV9 and TRBJ2-7, with 7 bases identical to TRBD1. Germline CDR1 SGDLS, CDR2 YYNGEE. With V trimmed by 0 bases and J by 0 bases, 3 bases remained unmatched. The CDR3 runs 15 residues. The chain's CDR3 is CASSVGPGGSYEQYF. CDR3 in DNA: TGTGCCAGCAGCGTAGGTCCAGGGGGCTCCTACGAGCAGTACTTC.

This chain connects TRBV7-3 to TRBJ1-2; a weak D match, TRBD1 (6 bases). CDR1 SGHTA and CDR2 FQGTGA come from the germline V gene. V lost 0 bases and J lost 4, with 15 bases in between. The CDR3 loop spans 16 amino acids. Here the CDR3 DNA reads TGTGCCAGCAGCTTAACCCCCGGACAGAGTTTCTATGGCTACACCTTC. Encoded protein: CASSLTPGQSFYGYTF.

The chain links TRBV11-2 to TRBJ2-7; D possibly corresponds to TRBD1 (6 bases). The CDR3 loop spans 11 amino acids. V was trimmed by 11 bases and J by 0 bases, leaving 8 bases between them. From germline, CDR1 is SGHAT and CDR2 FQNNGV. CDR3 nucleotides: TGTGCCGCAGGGGCCTCCTACGAGCAGTACTTC. Its protein is CAAGASYEQYF.

This clonotype was observed a handful of times. This chain uses TRBV5-6 with TRBJ2-1; D not certain. V was pared by 7 bases and J by 5 bases, with 7 bases between. The germline V gene encodes CDR1 SGHDT and CDR2 YYEEEE. The length of the CDR3 is 11 residues. The DNA for the CDR3 is TGTGCCAGCCTCCGTAACAATGAGCAGTTCTTC. It encodes CASLRNNEQFF.

The genes are TRBV5-1 and TRBJ2-7, with 7 bases aligning to TRBD1. The trim removed 5 bases at V and 4 bases at J, leaving 6 bases unmatched. This CDR3 is 13 amino acids long. Germline V gene data show CDR1 as SGHRS and CDR2 as YFSETQ. CDR3 nucleotides: TGCGCCAGCAGTCATGGGACAGCGTACGAGCAGTACTTC. It yields the protein CASSHGTAYEQYF.

This clonotype came up a few times. The rearrangement uses TRBV5-4 and TRBJ1-6; D gene ambiguous. Germline lookup yields CDR1 SGHNT and CDR2 YYREEE (reference sequence). The V end was cut by 4 bases, the J end by 12 bases, with 11 bases between. The CDR3 sequence is 12 residues long. The CDR3 bases are TGTGCCAGCAGCCAGAACCGGGGACCCCTCCACTTT. Translating it yields CASSQNRGPLHF.

This clonotype was recorded a few times. The chain carries TRBV20-1 and TRBJ2-2, with D uncertain. V gave up 0 bases and J gave up 9 bases, with 11 bases separating them. This CDR3 comprises 13 residues. Per germline, CDR1 DFQATT and CDR2 SNEGSKA (reference sequence). CDR3 sequence (DNA): TGCAGTGCTAGAGATGAGGTAGCCCGGGAGCTGTTTTTT. Translation: CSARDEVARELFF.

This clonotype ranks as medium-sized. The genes are TRBV7-3 and TRBJ2-3; D unresolved. V gave up 4 bases and J gave up 0 bases, with 11 bases separating them. The germline CDR1 and CDR2 sequences are SGHTA and FQGTGA. The CDR3 covers 15 residues. The CDR3 nucleotides are TGTGCCAGCAGCTCATTAGCAAGGAGCACAGATACGCAGTATTTT. Amino acids: CASSSLARSTDTQYF.

This chain joins TRBV20-1 and TRBJ2-7; TRBD2 is a possible D gene (6 bases). Germline CDR1 and CDR2: DFQATT and SNEGSKA (reference sequence). Trimming took off 1 base at V and 2 bases at J, with 12 bases between the two ends. The CDR3 has 14 residues. The CDR3 DNA sequence: TGCAGTGCTAGAGTTCCTTCGGGGGCCTACGAGCAGTACTTC. Translation: CSARVPSGAYEQYF.